This entry concerns a single T cell receptor (beta chain). Its antigen is as yet unknown. Germline V lookup: CDR1 MNHNS, CDR2 SASEGT. The CDR3 contains 15 residues. With UMIs, 5'RACE template switching was used to make TCR beta cDNA. From the 5' RACE reads, TCRdb lists one entry per CDR3 protein and no DNA. Its clone listing holds about 430,000 distinct CDR3 sequences. The sample originates from a study of T cells expressing NK-cell markers. Across the whole study: Seven sequenced donors out of eight were HCMV-seropositive, one seronegative.

Study results and limitations: As a fraction of CD8+ T cells, dominant NKG2C+ clonotypes reached about 1.0-8% in roughly 6 donors. The leading position in the CD3+CD56-NKG2C+ fraction of a handful of donors also went to these clonotypes.

The chain couples TRBV6-1 to TRBJ2-2; without DNA, the TCRdb call of TRBD1 cannot be checked. Sequencing input: blood T cells: a sorted CD56 or NKG2C T cell subset, CD4+ or CD8+ T cells, or bulk PBMC T cells (not recorded which). The clonotype comes from a woman aged 45 to 65 in good health. The CDR3 loop reads CASSLGTGSTGELFF.